This TCR beta chain was sequenced in a study of vaccination effects on CD4 cells after COVID-19. At the level of the study: As their vaccination, participants received two doses of either BNT162b2 or mRNA-1273. Sampling of a couple of convalescent patients took place 16 days and one week prior to vaccination.

Germline loops: CDR1 SGHTA, CDR2 FQGNSA. The CDR3 totals 13 residues. V gave up 1 base and J gave up 8 bases, with 9 bases separating them. In the case of this clone: Its antigen is undetermined.

The ViraFEST assay expanded antigen-specific CD4+ T cells with viral peptide pools before sequencing. Culture lasted about nine days before CD4+ T cell isolation. The individual was infected with SARS-CoV-2 between March and December 2020, as confirmed by PCR. TCRdb's copy holds only in-frame clones and misses some; the assay was immunoSEQ multiplex PCR. The repertoire includes about 27,000 clones, 69% of them detected once, and around 18% sits in the top ten. The sequence came from a human donor who had a prior SARS-CoV-2 infection. The gene calls are TRBV7-2 and TRBJ2-1; either TRBD1 or TRBD2 may supply D (6 bases each). This material consisted of CD4+ T cells from PBMCs cultured with SARS-CoV-2 spike peptides, taken before COVID-19 vaccination. CDR3 bases: TGTGCCAGCAGCTTAGGGGGGGCCTATGAGCAGTTCTTC. Amino acids: CASSLGGAYEQFF.